This section outlines one TCR beta chain sequence together with its context. Its antigen is still unknown. The sample belongs to a study of cytomegalovirus exposure and HLA in healthy donors. Broader study findings: The investigators catalogued 164 TCR beta chains as cytomegalovirus-associated. The authors confirmed in vitro that three CMV-associated chains were specific for CMV antigens.

Losses at the gene ends were 3 bases for V and 2 bases for J; bases not matched to a gene: 4. Germline assignment: CDR1 LNHNV and CDR2 YYDKDF (reference sequence). The CDR3 length is 15 residues. With 60 Vbeta and 13 Jbeta primers, the PCR was carried out. Method: immunoSEQ multiplex PCR; TCRdb's copy keeps in-frame clones and lacks some. The repertoire holds about 120,000 clones, with over 75% as singletons. This chain uses TRBV15 with TRBJ1-3; 7 bases are a match to TRBD1. The source of this sequence is a woman under 30 in good health and CMV-seronegative. The source material was PBMCs. The CDR3 reads CATSSRGGPGNTIYF. DNA of the CDR3: TGTGCCACCAGCAGTCGAGGGGGCCCTGGAAACACCATATATTTT.